This T cell receptor beta chain originates from a study of cytomegalovirus exposure and HLA in healthy donors. On the study more broadly: Early released data had about 85 million unique TCRs, all coming from HLA-typed donors.

In regard to this clone: As yet, its antigen is unknown.

Researchers ran the PCR with 60 Vbeta and 13 Jbeta primers. Sequencing used immunoSEQ multiplex PCR; TCRdb keeps in-frame clones, though not all of them. The sample includes over 110,000 clones, roughly two thirds of them seen just once. Whole-study findings and limits: Under in vitro conditions, a few CMV-associated chains were confirmed as specific for CMV antigens.

Per the germline V gene, CDR1 is SGHTA and CDR2 is FQGTGA. This CDR3 region has 13 residues. Trimming removed 0 bases from V and 2 bases from J, with 4 bases in between. The specimen sequenced was PBMCs. The V gene is TRBV7-3, the J gene TRBJ1-1; D gene uncertain. The clonotype was recovered from a woman in her thirties or forties in good health and CMV-seronegative. CDR3 loop: CASSLTLNTEAFF. DNA of the CDR3: TGTGCCAGCAGCTTAACCCTTAACACTGAAGCTTTCTTT.